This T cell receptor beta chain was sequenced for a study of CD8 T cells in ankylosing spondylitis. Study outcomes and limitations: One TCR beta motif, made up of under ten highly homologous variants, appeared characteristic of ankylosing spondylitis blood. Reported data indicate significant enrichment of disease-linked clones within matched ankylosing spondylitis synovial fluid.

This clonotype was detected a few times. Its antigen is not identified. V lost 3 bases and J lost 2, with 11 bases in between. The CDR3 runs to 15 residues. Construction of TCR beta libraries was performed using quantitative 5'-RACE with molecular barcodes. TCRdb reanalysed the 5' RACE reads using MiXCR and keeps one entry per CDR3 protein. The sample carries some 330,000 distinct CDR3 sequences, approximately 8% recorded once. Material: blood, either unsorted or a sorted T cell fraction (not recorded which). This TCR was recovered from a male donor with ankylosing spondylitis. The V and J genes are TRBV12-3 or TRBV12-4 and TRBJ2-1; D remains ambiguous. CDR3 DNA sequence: TGTGCCAGCAGTTTTCGCCCGGGCGCCTACAATGAGCAGTTCTTC. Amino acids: CASSFRPGAYNEQFF.